The 2 T cell receptor beta chains in this list originate from one sample, sequenced in a study of blood T cell repertoires in COVID-19. Generated by immunoSEQ multiplex PCR, the TCRdb table keeps only in-frame clones and is missing some. The table has more than 140,000 clones, around four fifths seen once. The specimen was peripheral blood. These receptor sequences come from a human donor in a cohort sampled during active COVID-19.

This clone has just one count. The V and J genes are TRBV19 and TRBJ2-1; 10 nucleotides align to TRBD1. V shed 3 bases and J 6 bases; nucleotides not matched to a gene: 8. This CDR3 contains 16 residues. Germline CDR1 and CDR2: LNHDA and SQIVND (reference sequence). CDR3 sequence (DNA): TGTGCCAGTAGTATGGGGGGGACAGGGGCAGTCAATGAGCAGTTCTTC. This gives the protein CASSMGGTGAVNEQFF.

The chain carries TRBV6-5 and TRBJ2-2; 10 bases are a match to TRBD1. CDR3 length equals 14 residues. Germline CDR1 and CDR2: MNHEY and SVGAGI. With V trimmed by 4 bases and J by 8 bases, 4 bases remained unmatched. The CDR3, as DNA: TGTGCCAGCAGTTTTGACAGGGGGCTTGGGGAGCTGTTTTTT. As protein: CASSFDRGLGELFF.